These 30 T cell receptor beta chains share one sample of origin, sequenced in a study of T-cell memory formation after mild COVID-19. From the 5' RACE reads, TCRdb called clonotypes with MiXCR, one entry per CDR3 protein. The sample records roughly 610,000 distinct CDR3 sequences, roughly 17% being singletons. Sequences were obtained from PBMCs or a T cell subset sorted from them (not recorded which). The receptors here all came from an adult woman who had mild COVID-19 (a few samples of this study predate the infection). Cell type and time point are not known.

This clonotype was observed a handful of times. The rearrangement links TRBV7-9 to TRBJ2-3, with D perhaps matching TRBD1 or TRBD2 (6 bases each). The CDR3 spans 17 residues. The V gene lost 1 base and the J gene lost 4 bases, with 18 bases spanning the gap. Germline CDR1 and CDR2: SEHNR and FQNEAQ (reference sequence). The CDR3 loop reads CASSLGTGADRADTQYF. CDR3 nucleotides: TGTGCCAGCAGCTTAGGGACGGGGGCTGACCGGGCAGATACGCAGTATTTT.

CDR3 sequence reads: CASSPGTSGPQDTQYF. In DNA, the CDR3 is TGTGCCAGCAGCCCCGGGACTAGCGGCCCACAGGATACGCAGTATTTT. This chain links TRBV6-5 with TRBJ2-3; 11 bases map to TRBD2. This CDR3 has 16 residues. Germline assignment: CDR1 MNHEY and CDR2 SVGAGI. The junction had 11 bases not matched to a gene; V was cut back by 6 bases and J by 6 bases.

This clonotype was counted ten times or more. The chain combines TRBV5-1 with TRBJ2-5; 10 nucleotides agree with TRBD2. This CDR3 is built from 15 residues. Germline V gene lookup returns CDR1 SGHRS and CDR2 YFSETQ. The V gene end was trimmed by 4 bases and the J gene end by 5 bases; junction bases not matched to a gene: 8. The CDR3 region is CASSLSGRAGETQYF. Here the CDR3 DNA reads TGCGCCAGCAGCCTAAGCGGGAGGGCTGGTGAGACCCAGTACTTC.

This clonotype was observed many times. The chain employs TRBV27 and TRBJ1-1, with no clear D. This CDR3 has 13 residues. V was trimmed by 5 bases and J by 2 bases, leaving 9 bases between them. The germline CDR1 and CDR2 sequences are MNHEY and SMNVEV (reference sequence). CDR3 protein: CASSPFANTEAFF. CDR3 bases: TGTGCCAGCAGTCCCTTCGCTAACACTGAAGCTTTCTTT.

The chain joins TRBV7-6 to TRBJ1-2; D perhaps matches TRBD1 (5 bases). The V end lost 5 bases, the J end lost 4 bases, and 14 bases lay between the germline ends. Germline assignment: CDR1 SGHVS and CDR2 FNYEAQ. The CDR3 runs to 14 residues. The CDR3: CASSPLGVGYGYTF. CDR3 sequence (DNA): TGTGCCAGCAGCCCCCTAGGGGTGGGCTATGGCTACACCTTC.

V usage is TRBV7-9 and J usage is TRBJ2-2; D is unclear. Germline values: CDR1 SEHNR, CDR2 FQNEAQ (reference sequence). The V end lost 7 bases, the J end lost 0 bases, and 9 bases lay between the germline ends. The CDR3 consists of 14 residues. CDR3 sequence (DNA): TGTGCCAGCACCCCAAGATCGAACACCGGGGAGCTGTTTTTT. Translating it yields CASTPRSNTGELFF.

In this sample, this clonotype turned up a few times. This chain connects TRBV7-8 to TRBJ2-5, with a possible D match to TRBD2 (5 bases). With 6 bases removed from V and 4 bases from J, the gap between germline ends came to 24 bases. Germline V lookup: CDR1 SGHVS, CDR2 FQNEAQ. The CDR3 runs 17 residues. The CDR3 reads CASRFPITYREGETQYF. The CDR3 coding sequence is TGTGCCAGCAGATTCCCTATAACGTATCGGGAAGGAGAGACCCAGTACTTC.

This clonotype was counted ten times or more. This chain links TRBV7-3 with TRBJ2-6; no reliable D call. Trimming pared 1 base from V and 0 bases from J, leaving 16 bases between. The length of the CDR3 is 19 residues. Per germline, CDR1 SGHTA and CDR2 FQGTGA. The CDR3 spells CASSLRPVQVDSGANVLTF. In DNA form, the CDR3 reads TGTGCCAGCAGCTTAAGGCCGGTCCAGGTTGACTCTGGGGCCAACGTCCTGACTTTC.

This clonotype appeared a few times. The genes are TRBV12-3 or TRBV12-4 and TRBJ2-5; no definite D call. Trimming took off 6 bases at V and 2 bases at J, with 10 bases between the two ends. CDR3 length equals 13 residues. The CDR3 loop reads CASRATGQETQYF. CDR3 bases: TGTGCCAGCAGGGCTACTGGGCAAGAGACCCAGTACTTC.

This chain links TRBV4-2 with TRBJ2-1; maybe TRBD1 (8 bases). V lost 5 bases to trimming and J lost 5 bases, with 13 bases between them. Germline V gene sequence: CDR1 LGHNA, CDR2 YNFKEQ. The CDR3 length is 14 residues. CDR3: CASSSTGGDNEQFF. The DNA for the CDR3 is TGTGCCAGCAGCTCCACAGGGGGGGACAATGAGCAGTTCTTC.

The chain is built from TRBV12-3 or TRBV12-4 and TRBJ2-3; 7 bases match TRBD2. V was pared by 1 base and J by 5 bases, with 6 bases of the junction left unmatched. This CDR3 contains 15 residues. Here the CDR3 DNA reads TGTGCCAGCAGTTTAGGGGCGGGGGAAGGAGATACGCAGTATTTT. Amino acid sequence: CASSLGAGEGDTQYF.

The V call is TRBV6-4, the J call TRBJ1-1; 7 positions agree with TRBD1. Germline-derived CDR1 and CDR2 are MRHNA and SNTAGT. V lost 5 bases to trimming and J lost 1 base; unmatched junction nucleotides: 4. CDR3 length: 14 residues. The CDR3 DNA is TGTGCCAGCAGTCCACAGGGGTGGAACACTGAAGCTTTCTTT. Encoded protein: CASSPQGWNTEAFF.

This clonotype was counted between two and nine times. This chain joins TRBV12-3 or TRBV12-4 and TRBJ2-5; TRBD1 agrees at 9 bases. This CDR3 contains 16 residues. J gave up 4 bases and V 5 bases, and 11 bases lay outside the gene matches. The CDR3, as DNA: TGTGCCAGCAGTGCGCCCGGGACAGGGTTTCGAGAGACCCAGTACTTC. Amino acids: CASSAPGTGFRETQYF.

The chain employs TRBV4-2 and TRBJ2-7; D possibly corresponds to TRBD1 (6 bases). The germline gives CDR1 LGHNA, CDR2 YNFKEQ. V gave up 4 bases and J gave up 2 bases, with 15 bases separating them. This CDR3 has 15 residues. The CDR3 protein is CASSPQEWGPYEQYF. CDR3 sequence (DNA): TGTGCCAGCAGCCCACAAGAGTGGGGGCCCTACGAGCAGTACTTC.

V is TRBV18 and J is TRBJ2-7; D ambiguous. Looked up from germline, CDR1 is KGHSH and CDR2 is LQKENI. Between the trimmed V and J ends, which lost 2 bases and 4 bases, there was a span of 9 bases. The length of the CDR3 is 13 residues. This CDR3 is CASSPFTTYEQYF. CDR3 nucleotide sequence: TGTGCCAGCTCACCATTTACCACATACGAGCAGTACTTC.

This clonotype came up a few times. This rearrangement joins TRBV3-1 to TRBJ1-6; D is uncertain. This CDR3 is built from 13 residues. Germline V gene data show CDR1 as LGHDT and CDR2 as YNNKEL (reference sequence). Trimming pared 2 bases from V and 9 bases from J, leaving 8 bases between. This CDR3 is CASSQLASSPLHF. Written as DNA, the CDR3 is TGTGCCAGCAGCCAATTGGCTAGTTCACCCCTCCACTTT.

The rearrangement uses TRBV12-3 or TRBV12-4 and TRBJ1-1; D remains unclear. V was shortened by 2 bases and J by 6 bases, with 7 bases between the two germline ends. This CDR3 has 12 residues. CDR3: CASSLLQAEAFF. The CDR3 nucleotides are TGTGCCAGCAGTTTACTTCAGGCTGAAGCTTTCTTT.

The table lists this clonotype with a few counts. The chain employs TRBV6-2 or TRBV6-3 and TRBJ2-7, with D perhaps TRBD1 or TRBD2 (5 bases each). The germline CDR1 and CDR2 sequences are MNHEY and SVGEGT. This CDR3 has 16 residues. With 2 bases removed from V and 5 bases from J, the gap between germline ends came to 19 bases. CDR3 nucleotide sequence: TGTGCCAGCAGTTACGGTTGGGGGATCGGGAAGGACGAGCAGTACTTC. It yields the protein CASSYGWGIGKDEQYF.

This clonotype was counted between two and nine times. This sequence joins TRBV5-1 and TRBJ2-5; 13 positions match TRBD2. The CDR3 extends over 15 amino acids. Germline V CDR1 and CDR2: SGHRS, YFSETQ. The V and J ends lost 4 bases and 2 bases, in that order; junction bases with no gene match: 2. CDR3 DNA sequence: TGCGCCAGCAGCATGGGACTAGCGGGGCAAGAGACCCAGTACTTC. This sequence encodes CASSMGLAGQETQYF.

This clonotype was observed a few times. This chain uses TRBV4-3 with TRBJ2-5; D is undetermined. The V and J ends lost 1 base and 4 bases respectively, with 10 bases between them. This CDR3 region has 14 residues. Germline loops: CDR1 LGHNA, CDR2 YSLEER. The CDR3 coding sequence is TGCGCCAGCAGCCAAGTTAGGGCGTCAGAGACCCAGTACTTC. As protein: CASSQVRASETQYF.

The rearrangement links TRBV7-3 to TRBJ2-7; D unresolved. Germline values: CDR1 SGHTA, CDR2 FQGTGA. Trimming removed 2 bases from V and 3 bases from J, with 11 bases in between. The CDR3 runs 14 residues. The CDR3 DNA reads TGTGCCAGCAGCTTAGATCAGCCCGTCTACGAGCAGTACTTC. Translating it yields CASSLDQPVYEQYF.

In this sample, this clonotype turned up a few times. The chain is built from TRBV24-1 and TRBJ2-7, with D possibly matching TRBD2 (5 bases). V dropped 4 bases and J dropped 6 bases, with 12 bases sitting between them. The CDR3 is 13 amino acids. CDR1 KGHDR and CDR2 SFDVKD come from the germline V gene. The CDR3, as DNA: TGTGCCACCAGTGACCCCGGGGTCACCGAGCAGTACTTC. It is translated as CATSDPGVTEQYF.

The chain recombines TRBV20-1 with TRBJ2-3, with D unclear. Germline loops: CDR1 DFQATT, CDR2 SNEGSKA (reference sequence). The CDR3 runs 12 residues. V was cut by 6 bases and J by 5 bases, with 12 bases left in between. The CDR3 DNA reads as TGCAGTGCCGACGATCATGGAGATACGCAGTATTTT. Amino acid sequence: CSADDHGDTQYF.

This chain connects TRBV5-1 to TRBJ2-2; D is undetermined. CDR1 and CDR2 from the germline V gene are SGHRS and YFSETQ. CDR3 size: 16 residues. Trimming removed 7 bases at V and 0 bases at J, with 16 bases between. The CDR3 protein is CASSGRSHANTGELFF. The DNA for the CDR3 is TGCGCCAGCTCCGGTCGGAGTCACGCGAACACCGGGGAGCTGTTTTTT.

Only a few counts were recorded for this clonotype. The rearrangement links TRBV9 to TRBJ2-7, with TRBD1 matching over 8 bases. The J segment lost 0 bases and the V segment lost 0 bases, leaving 5 bases of the junction unmatched. There are 16 residues in the CDR3. Per germline, CDR1 SGDLS and CDR2 YYNGEE. The CDR3 DNA follows: TGTGCCAGCAGCGTAGAGGGGACAGGTCACTCCTACGAGCAGTACTTC. Amino acid sequence: CASSVEGTGHSYEQYF.

This clonotype was detected only a few times. V gene TRBV3-1 combines with J gene TRBJ2-5; TRBD1 aligns across 11 bases. With 4 bases clipped from V and 6 bases from J, the junction kept 10 bases outside the gene matches. There are 16 residues in the CDR3. CDR1 and CDR2 from the germline V gene are LGHDT and YNNKEL (reference sequence). CDR3 in DNA: TGTGCCAGCAGCCCCCCAAGGACAGGGGGCGGGAAGACCCAGTACTTC. It is translated as CASSPPRTGGGKTQYF.

The table lists this clonotype with a few counts. The rearrangement uses TRBV15 and TRBJ1-5; perhaps TRBD1 as D (6 bases). Between the trimmed V and J ends, which lost 3 bases and 0 bases, there was a span of 9 bases. Germline CDR1 reads LNHNV; CDR2 reads YYDKDF (reference sequence). The CDR3 is 15 residues long. CDR3 nucleotides: TGTGCCACCAGCAGTCAGGGGTATAGCAATCAGCCCCAGCATTTT. Encoded protein: CATSSQGYSNQPQHF.

The CDR3 DNA is TGTGCCAGCAAACTAGCGGGAGGTTACAATGAGCAGTTCTTC. Residues: CASKLAGGYNEQFF. The chain carries TRBV7-2 and TRBJ2-1; 12 bases are shared with TRBD2. There are 14 residues in the CDR3. CDR1 is SGHTA and CDR2 is FQGNSA in the germline V gene. The junction had 2 bases not matched to a gene; V was cut back by 7 bases and J by 4 bases.

In its sample, this clonotype was seen a few times. The chain combines TRBV4-3 with TRBJ2-7; TRBD1 might be the D (5 bases). Germline assignment: CDR1 LGHNA and CDR2 YSLEER. The CDR3 runs to 15 residues. Trimming took 5 bases from V and 3 from J, leaving 17 bases between them. CDR3 nucleotides: TGCGCCAGCAGCTCCCGACTGGGGCCACTCTACGAGCAGTACTTC. Encoded protein: CASSSRLGPLYEQYF.

Here the CDR3 DNA reads TGTGCCAGCAGACCCAGGGCAGGGCAAGGGAACACTGAAGCTTTCTTT. It translates to CASRPRAGQGNTEAFF. The gene calls are TRBV7-9 and TRBJ1-1, with D perhaps TRBD1 (5 bases). The CDR3 sequence is 16 residues long. From germline, CDR1 is SEHNR and CDR2 FQNEAQ (reference sequence). Trimming stripped 6 bases from V and 1 base from J, with 18 bases between.